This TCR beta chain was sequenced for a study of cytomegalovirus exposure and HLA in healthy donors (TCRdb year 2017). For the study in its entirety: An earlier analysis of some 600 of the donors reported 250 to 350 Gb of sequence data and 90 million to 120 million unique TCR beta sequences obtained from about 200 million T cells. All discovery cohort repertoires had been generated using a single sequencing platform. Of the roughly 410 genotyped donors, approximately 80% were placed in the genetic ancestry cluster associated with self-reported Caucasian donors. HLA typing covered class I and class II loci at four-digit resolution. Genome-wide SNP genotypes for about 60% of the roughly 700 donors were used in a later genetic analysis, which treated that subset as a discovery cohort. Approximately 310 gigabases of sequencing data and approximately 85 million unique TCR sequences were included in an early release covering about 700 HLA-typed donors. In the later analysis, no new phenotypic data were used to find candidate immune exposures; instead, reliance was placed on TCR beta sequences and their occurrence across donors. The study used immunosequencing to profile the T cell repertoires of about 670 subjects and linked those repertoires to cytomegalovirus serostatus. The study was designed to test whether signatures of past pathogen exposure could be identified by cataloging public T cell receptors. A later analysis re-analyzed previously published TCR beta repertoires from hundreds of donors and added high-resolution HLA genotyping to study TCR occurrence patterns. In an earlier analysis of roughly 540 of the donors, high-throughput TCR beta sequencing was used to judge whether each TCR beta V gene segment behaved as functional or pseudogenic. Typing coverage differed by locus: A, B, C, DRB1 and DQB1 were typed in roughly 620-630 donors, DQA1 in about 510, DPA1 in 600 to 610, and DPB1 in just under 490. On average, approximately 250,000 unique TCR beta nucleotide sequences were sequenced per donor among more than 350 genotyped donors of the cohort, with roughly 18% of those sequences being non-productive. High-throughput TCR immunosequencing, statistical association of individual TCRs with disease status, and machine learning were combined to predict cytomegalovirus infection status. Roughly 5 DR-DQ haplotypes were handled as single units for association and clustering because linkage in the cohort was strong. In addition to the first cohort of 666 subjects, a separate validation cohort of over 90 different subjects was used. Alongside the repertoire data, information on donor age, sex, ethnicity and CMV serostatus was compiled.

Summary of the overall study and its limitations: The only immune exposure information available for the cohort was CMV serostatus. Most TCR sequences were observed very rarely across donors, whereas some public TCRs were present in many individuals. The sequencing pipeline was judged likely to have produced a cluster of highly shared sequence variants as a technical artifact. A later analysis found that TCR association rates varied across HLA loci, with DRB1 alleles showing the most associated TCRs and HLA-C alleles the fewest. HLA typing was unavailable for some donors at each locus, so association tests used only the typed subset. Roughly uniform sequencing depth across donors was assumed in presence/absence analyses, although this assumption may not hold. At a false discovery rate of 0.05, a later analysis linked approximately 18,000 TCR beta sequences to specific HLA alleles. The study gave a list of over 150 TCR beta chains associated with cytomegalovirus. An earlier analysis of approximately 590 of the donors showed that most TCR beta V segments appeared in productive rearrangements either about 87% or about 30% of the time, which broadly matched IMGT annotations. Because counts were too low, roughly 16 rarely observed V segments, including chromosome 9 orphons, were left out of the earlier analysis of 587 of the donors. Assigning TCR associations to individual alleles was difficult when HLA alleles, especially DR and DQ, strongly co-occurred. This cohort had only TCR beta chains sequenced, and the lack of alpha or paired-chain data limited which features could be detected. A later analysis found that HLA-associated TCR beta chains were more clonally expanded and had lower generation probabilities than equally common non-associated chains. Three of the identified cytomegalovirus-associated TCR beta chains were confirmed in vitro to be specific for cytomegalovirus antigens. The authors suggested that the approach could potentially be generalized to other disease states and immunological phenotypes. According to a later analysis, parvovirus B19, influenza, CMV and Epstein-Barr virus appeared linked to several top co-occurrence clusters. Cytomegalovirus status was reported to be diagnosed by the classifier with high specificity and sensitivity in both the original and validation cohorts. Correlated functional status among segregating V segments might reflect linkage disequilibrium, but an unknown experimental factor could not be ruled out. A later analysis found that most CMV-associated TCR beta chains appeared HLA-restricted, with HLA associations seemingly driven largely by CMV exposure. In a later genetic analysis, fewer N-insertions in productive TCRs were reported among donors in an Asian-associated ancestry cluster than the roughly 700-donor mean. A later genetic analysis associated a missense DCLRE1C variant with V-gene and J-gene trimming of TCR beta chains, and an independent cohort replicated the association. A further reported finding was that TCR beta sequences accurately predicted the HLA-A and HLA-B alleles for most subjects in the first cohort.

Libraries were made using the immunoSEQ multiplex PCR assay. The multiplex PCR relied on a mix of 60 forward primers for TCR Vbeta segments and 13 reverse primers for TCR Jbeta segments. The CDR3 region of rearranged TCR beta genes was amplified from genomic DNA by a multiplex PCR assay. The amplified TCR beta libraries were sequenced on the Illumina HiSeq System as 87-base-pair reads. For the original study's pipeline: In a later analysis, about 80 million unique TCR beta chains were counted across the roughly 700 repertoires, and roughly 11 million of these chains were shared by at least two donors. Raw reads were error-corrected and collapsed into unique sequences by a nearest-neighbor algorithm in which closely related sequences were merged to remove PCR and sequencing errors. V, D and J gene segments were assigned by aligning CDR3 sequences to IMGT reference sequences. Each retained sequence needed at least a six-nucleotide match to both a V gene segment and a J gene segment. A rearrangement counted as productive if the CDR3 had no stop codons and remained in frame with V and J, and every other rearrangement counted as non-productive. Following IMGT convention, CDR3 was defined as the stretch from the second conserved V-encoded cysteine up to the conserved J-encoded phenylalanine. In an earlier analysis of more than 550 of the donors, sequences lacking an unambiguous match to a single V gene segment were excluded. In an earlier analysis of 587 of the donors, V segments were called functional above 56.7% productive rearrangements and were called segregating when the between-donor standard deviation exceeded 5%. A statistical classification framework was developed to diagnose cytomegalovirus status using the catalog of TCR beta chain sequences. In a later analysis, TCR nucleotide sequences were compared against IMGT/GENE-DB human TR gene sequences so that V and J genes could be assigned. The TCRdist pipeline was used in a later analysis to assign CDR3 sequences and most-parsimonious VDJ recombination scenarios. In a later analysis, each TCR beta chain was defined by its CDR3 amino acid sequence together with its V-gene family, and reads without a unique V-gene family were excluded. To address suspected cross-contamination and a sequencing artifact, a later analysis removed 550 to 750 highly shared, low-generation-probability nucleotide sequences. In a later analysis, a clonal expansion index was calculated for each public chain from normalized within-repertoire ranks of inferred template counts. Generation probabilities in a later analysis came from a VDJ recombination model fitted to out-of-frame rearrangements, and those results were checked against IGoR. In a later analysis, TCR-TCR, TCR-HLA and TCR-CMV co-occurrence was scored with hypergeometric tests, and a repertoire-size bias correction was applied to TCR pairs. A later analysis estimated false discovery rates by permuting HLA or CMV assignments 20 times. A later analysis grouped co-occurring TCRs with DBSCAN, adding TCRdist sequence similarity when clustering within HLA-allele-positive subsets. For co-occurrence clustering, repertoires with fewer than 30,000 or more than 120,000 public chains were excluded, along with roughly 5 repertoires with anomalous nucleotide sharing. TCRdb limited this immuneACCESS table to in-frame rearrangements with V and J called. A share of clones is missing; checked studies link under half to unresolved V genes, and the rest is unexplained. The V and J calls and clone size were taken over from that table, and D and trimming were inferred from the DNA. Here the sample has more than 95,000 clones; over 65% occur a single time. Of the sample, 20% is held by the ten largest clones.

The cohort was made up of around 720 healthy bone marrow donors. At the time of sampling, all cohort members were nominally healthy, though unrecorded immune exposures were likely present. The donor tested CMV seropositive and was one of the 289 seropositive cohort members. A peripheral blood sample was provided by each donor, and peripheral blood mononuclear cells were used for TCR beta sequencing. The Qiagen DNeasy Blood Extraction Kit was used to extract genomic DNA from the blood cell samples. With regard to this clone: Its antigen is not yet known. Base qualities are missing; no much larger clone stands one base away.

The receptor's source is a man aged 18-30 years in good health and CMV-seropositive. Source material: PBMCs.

The DNA is TGCGCCAGCAGCTCTATGTCGGGTTCCTACAATGAGCAGTTCTTC. Its product reads: CASSSMSGSYNEQFF. The rearrangement joined TRBV5-1 to TRBJ2-1; the D gene lacks a confident call. Counted from cysteine to phenylalanine, this CDR3 has 15 amino acids. The retained sequence is limited to the CDR3, 45 bases, with the frame set at the first base. V and J lose 3 bases and 1 base, and a span of 11 bases separates them. From the germline V gene, CDR1 is SGHRS and CDR2 is YFSETQ.